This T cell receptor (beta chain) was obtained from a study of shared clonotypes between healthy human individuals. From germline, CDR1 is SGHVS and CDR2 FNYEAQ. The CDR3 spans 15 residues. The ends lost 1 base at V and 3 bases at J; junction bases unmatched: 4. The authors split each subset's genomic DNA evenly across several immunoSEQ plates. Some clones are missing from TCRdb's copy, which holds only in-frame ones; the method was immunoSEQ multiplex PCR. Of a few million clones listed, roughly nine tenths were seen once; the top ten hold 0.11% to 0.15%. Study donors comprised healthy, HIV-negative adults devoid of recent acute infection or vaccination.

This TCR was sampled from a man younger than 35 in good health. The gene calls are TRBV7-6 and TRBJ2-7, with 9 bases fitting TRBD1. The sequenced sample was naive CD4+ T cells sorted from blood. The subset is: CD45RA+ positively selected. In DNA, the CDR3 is TGTGCCAGCAGCTTAGAAACAGGGGGCTTCTACGAGCAGTACTTC. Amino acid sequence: CASSLETGGFYEQYF.